Below are 15 T cell receptor beta chains sequenced from a single sample in a study of T-cell reconstitution after alpha-beta-depleted transplantation in children (TCRdb year 2016). Receptor amplification or capture employed PCR. For sequencing, an Illumina HiSeq 2500 was employed. To normalize quantification of the TCRbeta repertoire, the TCR libraries were built with molecular barcoding that relied on unique molecular identifiers. The raw public reads went through TCRdb reprocessing: fastp at Q25, MiXCR clone calling, in-frame beta chains kept. Under each unique CDR3 protein, matching rows form one entry showing the most common genes and DNA. This sample is represented by 450,000 to 700,000 distinct CDR3 sequences; roughly 30% of them were singletons. The ten largest clones add up to about a third of the sample. The treatment or condition label, as the study defines it: allogeneic hematopoietic cell transplantation with graft depleted of TCRalphabeta T cells and CD19 B cells.

Specimen: PBMCs, collected before TCRalphabeta/CD19-depleted stem cell transplant. The receptor set was obtained from a boy less than two years old with Wiskott-Aldrich syndrome, due to receive a stem cell transplant.

CDR3 sequence reads: CASSFGPRGTGELFF. CDR3 DNA: TGTGCCAGCAGCTTCGGCCCCAGAGGTACCGGGGAGCTGTTTTTT. V gene TRBV7-3 combines with J gene TRBJ2-2; D remains unclear. The ends were cut back, 3 bases at V and 5 bases at J, with 13 bases in the middle. CDR1 SGHTA and CDR2 FQGTGA come from the germline V gene. The CDR3 runs 15 residues.

This clonotype was counted only a few times. The genes are TRBV28 and TRBJ1-5; 7 bases agree with TRBD1. The trim removed 2 bases at V and 2 bases at J, leaving 6 bases unmatched. CDR1 and CDR2 from the germline V gene are MDHEN and SYDVKM. The CDR3 length is 16 residues. In DNA form, the CDR3 reads TGTGCCAGCAGTTTAAGGAGGGGGCAAGGCAATCAGCCCCAGCATTTT. This codes for CASSLRRGQGNQPQHF.

The J gene is TRBJ2-1, the V gene TRBV5-1, with 10 bases that match TRBD2. Germline lookup yields CDR1 SGHRS and CDR2 YFSETQ. CDR3 length: 15 amino acids. V shed 0 bases, J shed 7 bases, and the junction held 4 bases outside the gene matches. The CDR3 sequence: CASSLVAGGLNEQFF. The DNA of the CDR3 is TGCGCCAGCAGCTTGGTAGCGGGAGGACTGAATGAGCAGTTCTTC.

This clonotype was recorded a few times. CDR3 residues: CSARGEAFF. The CDR3 region has the DNA TGCAGTGCTAGGGGGGAAGCTTTCTTT. This chain uses TRBV20-1 with TRBJ1-1; D gene ambiguous. CDR3 length: 9 residues. Trimming cost V 3 bases and J 8 bases, with 4 bases left between them. CDR1 and CDR2 from the germline V gene are DFQATT and SNEGSKA (reference sequence).

This clonotype showed up just a few times. The rearrangement links TRBV20-1 to TRBJ2-1, with D perhaps TRBD2 (6 bases). This CDR3 comprises 10 residues. Germline V gene lookup returns CDR1 DFQATT and CDR2 SNEGSKA (reference sequence). V was cut by 3 bases and J by 10 bases, with 7 bases left in between. This CDR3 reads CSARAGEQFF. CDR3 in DNA: TGCAGTGCTAGGGCGGGGGAGCAGTTCTTC.

This clonotype was picked up a small number of times. This sequence joins TRBV5-1 and TRBJ2-7; 7 bases line up with TRBD1. The J segment lost 2 bases and the V segment lost 3 bases, leaving 5 bases of the junction unmatched. The germline CDR1 and CDR2 sequences are SGHRS and YFSETQ. The CDR3 sequence is 14 residues long. The CDR3 nucleotides are TGCGCCAGCAGCTCGGACAGGATAACCTACGAGCAGTACTTC. Its protein product is CASSSDRITYEQYF. Full variable domain (rest looked up from reference TRBV5-1 and TRBJ2-7): KAGVTQTPRYLIKTRGQQVTLSCSPISGHRSVSWYQQTPGQGLQFLFEYFSETQRNKGNFPGRFSGRQFSNSRSEMNVSTLELGDSALYLCASSSDRITYEQYFGPGTRLTVT.

The chain links TRBV20-1 to TRBJ2-3, with no clear D. Looked up from germline, CDR1 is DFQATT and CDR2 is SNEGSKA (reference sequence). V was pared by 3 bases and J by 0 bases, with 10 bases between. This CDR3 has 14 amino acids. The CDR3 nucleotides are TGCAGTGCTAGGAGCAAAACTAGCACAGATACGCAGTATTTT. It is translated as CSARSKTSTDTQYF.

This clonotype was seen only a few times. The rearrangement links TRBV7-9 to TRBJ2-3; 10 bases line up with TRBD2. The CDR3 runs 15 residues. J was trimmed by 4 bases and V by 10 bases; bases with no gene match: 11. Germline assignment: CDR1 SEHNR and CDR2 FQNEAQ (reference sequence). DNA of the CDR3: TGTGCCACCCACAGGACTAGCGGTTACCCAGATACGCAGTATTTT. Residues: CATHRTSGYPDTQYF.

This rearrangement joins TRBV25-1 to TRBJ2-5; the D gene is possibly TRBD2 (5 bases). V shed 6 bases and J shed 0 bases, with 11 bases lying between them. Germline V gene lookup returns CDR1 MGHDK and CDR2 SYGVNS. CDR3 length: 14 amino acids. CDR3 loop: CASRRSGNQETQYF. CDR3 nucleotide sequence: TGTGCCAGCAGAAGGTCGGGGAACCAAGAGACCCAGTACTTC.

The CDR3, as DNA: TGCGCCAGCAGCTTGGTAACAGGGGGCACTGAAGCTTTCTTT. It translates to CASSLVTGGTEAFF. The rearrangement links TRBV5-1 to TRBJ1-1; the match to TRBD1 covers 8 bases. The CDR3 extends over 14 amino acids. V was pared by 0 bases and J by 4 bases, with 2 bases of the junction left unmatched. Germline V gene sequence: CDR1 SGHRS, CDR2 YFSETQ.

The rearrangement joins TRBV5-1 to TRBJ1-5, with D possibly matching TRBD1 (5 bases). Looked up from germline, CDR1 is SGHRS and CDR2 is YFSETQ. This CDR3 is 15 amino acids long. V was clipped by 1 base and J by 7 bases, with 15 bases between them. Written as DNA, the CDR3 is TGCGCCAGCAGCTTGACTACGGGGGGAGGCCAGCCCCAGCATTTT. This encodes CASSLTTGGGQPQHF.

J is TRBJ2-1 and V is TRBV20-1; 8 nucleotides agree with TRBD2. Unmatched junction bases numbered 7, after V lost 7 bases and J lost 5 bases. The CDR3 covers 13 residues. The germline CDR1 and CDR2 sequences are DFQATT and SNEGSKA (reference sequence). The DNA for the CDR3 is TGCAGTGGAGAGCGGGAGCCAGACAATGAGCAGTTCTTC. Translating it yields CSGEREPDNEQFF.

In its sample, this clonotype was seen a few times. This sequence joins TRBV7-9 and TRBJ2-5; D may match TRBD1 or TRBD2 (5 bases each). This CDR3 has 15 amino acids. The V gene lost 5 bases and the J gene lost 7 bases, with 20 bases spanning the gap. The germline CDR1 and CDR2 sequences are SEHNR and FQNEAQ (reference sequence). The CDR3 here is CASSASGTAAGTQYF. Written as DNA, the CDR3 is TGTGCCAGCAGCGCCTCCGGGACGGCGGCAGGGACCCAGTACTTC.

This chain links TRBV20-1 with TRBJ1-1; D gene unclear. The CDR3 is 12 residues long. CDR1 and CDR2 (germline): DFQATT, SNEGSKA (reference sequence). CDR3 residues: CSRRTGNTEAFF. For the CDR3, the DNA is TGCAGCCGGCGGACGGGGAACACTGAAGCTTTCTTT.

The chain joins TRBV18 to TRBJ1-1, with D perhaps TRBD1 (5 bases). Trimming pared 2 bases from V and 4 bases from J, leaving 8 bases between. Germline V CDR1 and CDR2: KGHSH, LQKENI. This CDR3 has 13 residues. DNA for the CDR3: TGTGCCAGCTCACCAAAGGGGAGCACTGAAGCTTTCTTT. It yields the protein CASSPKGSTEAFF. The full variable domain, its missing parts supplied by reference TRBV18 and TRBJ1-1, is NAGVMQNPRHLVRRRGQEARLRCSPMKGHSHVYWYRQLPEEGLKFMVYLQKENIIDESGMPKERFSAEFPKEGPSILRIQQVVRGDSAAYFCASSPKGSTEAFFGQGTRLTVV.